Listed here is a single T cell receptor (beta chain). Its specificity is unknown. Measured with immunoSEQ multiplex PCR; TCRdb has only the in-frame clones, and not every one. Counted here are tens of thousands of clones, approximately 94% occurring once; the ten biggest clones make up around 3.5%. CDR3 size: 16 residues. Among the approximately 130 subjects of the validation cohort, separate from the 666-subject first cohort, were the donors. The entry originates in a study of cytomegalovirus exposure and HLA in healthy donors. The study's findings and limits: Some TCR beta chains (roughly 160 of them) were listed as cytomegalovirus-associated. The CMV antigen specificity of a few CMV-associated chains was confirmed through in vitro analysis. Most TCR sequences were seen very rarely across donors, but some public TCRs occurred in many.

The chain recombines TRBV21-1 with TRBJ1-5. TRBV21-1 is marked as a pseudogene. Sequencing was done on a sample of PBMCs. The receptor was derived from a woman between 18 and 30 years old in good health and CMV-seropositive. The CDR3: CASSKSAWRREQPQHF. As DNA, the CDR3 is TGTGCCAGCAGCAAATCAGCTTGGCGGAGGGAGCAGCCCCAGCATTTT.